Detailed here is one TCR beta chain. Its antigen remains undetermined. Base qualities were left out, and no much larger clone turns up one base away. TCR CDR3 regions were amplified from genomic DNA by multiplex PCR using the deep immunoSEQ assay. Extracted genomic DNA from each cell subset was spread evenly across all wells of several immunoSEQ 96-well plates, with each plate serving as a replicate. Each replicate PCR for sorted subsets received about 210 ng genomic DNA, equal to some 32,000 T cell genomes. Purified libraries were measured with a Qubit 3.0 fluorometer, size-checked on a Bioanalyzer 2100, and measured again with the KAPA Library Quantification kit. Each immunoSEQ 96-well plate was sequenced on its own single-read 150-cycle Illumina NextSeq 550 flow cell. As for the original processing: Because the immunoSEQ output included only junctional sequences and no quality scores, the filtering could not be the same as the filtering used for full-length reads. To assign V/J genes and CDR3, sequences were annotated against IMGT germline references using PyIR, a Python wrapper for IgBLAST v1.9. Reads were filtered out if the reads had weak V/J assignments (E-value above 1e-6), no CDR3, stop codons, out-of-frame junctions, or ambiguous translated residues. V3J clonotypes were defined as sequences sharing the same inferred V gene, J gene, and CDR3 amino acid sequence. Percentage overlap between repertoires was computed as shared unique clonotypes divided by the size of the smaller repertoire. Repertoire richness was assessed with RTK rarefaction, the Chao1 estimator, and Recon v2.1 estimates of unobserved clonotypes. Generation probabilities for all TCRbeta clonotypes obtained by the gDNA method from four donors were computed using OLGA. In its TCRdb copy, this immuneACCESS table keeps in-frame sequences only and misses some clones. Where compared with another copy, unresolved V genes explain less than half of these, and the others have no known cause. V and J calls plus clone size are reproduced from that table; the DNA served to infer D and trimming. The sample records about 1.1 million clones, around 78% of which are singletons. The top ten constitute approximately 0.5% of the sample.

The donors were healthy, HIV-negative adults who had no recently reported acute infections or vaccinations. Every donor was a Caucasian adult living in Nashville, Tennessee, USA. CD4+ T cells were enriched by magnetic negative selection, after which naive cells were positively selected on CD45RA and the negative fraction was taken as the memory subset. Blood was obtained by leukapheresis, after which PBMCs were separated by Ficoll-Histopaque density gradient centrifugation and cryopreserved in liquid nitrogen vapor phase. Purity and quantity of every magnetically sorted T cell population were checked by analytical flow cytometry. Each sorted fraction had its genomic DNA isolated and then quantified by UV absorbance on a Nanodrop 2000c. These data belong to a study of shared clonotypes between healthy human individuals (TCRdb year 2020). Broadly, across the study: The cohort comprised a couple of women and a few men aged 18 to 49 years. Blood TCR repertoires of several healthy adults were deeply sequenced to estimate repertoire size and the extent of clonotype sharing between individuals. To increase sequencing depth and limit assay-specific biases, different laboratories used diverse techniques to prepare libraries and sequence TCR repertoires. Per donor, leukapheresis produced somewhere between about 0.94 and 8.9 billion PBMCs. For each donor, CD4 naive and CD4 memory were each run on three plates, CD8 naive on two plates, and CD8 memory on one plate. General findings and caveats noted by the study authors: Higher generation probabilities were observed for clonotypes shared by all four sorted-subset donors than for non-shared clonotypes. Sampling was limited to blood, and TCR repertoires in tissue likely differ from TCR repertoires in blood. Because the study included only a small number of donors, the genetic and exposure-history diversity represented was limited. Across four donors, approximately 5% of naive CD4, around 3.5% of naive CD8, 2.3% of memory CD4, and over 0.35% of memory CD8 clonotypes were shared. Naive subsets generally had larger estimated clonotype richness than memory subsets. Incomplete sequencing was indicated by rarefaction of sorted-subset datasets, despite the large sequencing depth. Based on pairwise subsampling, the degree of clonotype sharing among donors was expected to be affected by sequencing depth.

Inclusive of the bounding cysteine and phenylalanine, the CDR3 is 15 residues long. Only the CDR3 DNA is retained, 45 bases long and in frame from the first base. Looking up the germline V gene (reference sequence) yields CDR1 GTSNPN and CDR2 SVGIG. The V end loses 8 bases and the J end loses 0 bases, and a stretch of 16 bases separates them. The source of this sequence is a man younger than 35 in good health. Some clones in this sample may be carry-over from other donors' samples. The rearrangement joined TRBV30 to TRBJ2-2, with the D gene not confidently named. The sequencing input was memory CD4+ T cells from PBMCs. The cell subset or site label corresponds to: CD45RA-negative fraction. This receptor has the CDR3 CASPQPSANTGELFF. The DNA sequence follows: TGTGCCAGCCCCCAACCGTCAGCGAACACCGGGGAGCTGTTTTTT.